This T cell receptor beta chain was identified in a study of cytomegalovirus exposure and HLA in healthy donors. General study points: Testing in vitro showed three CMV-associated chains specific for CMV antigens. It was 164 TCR beta chains that were listed as cytomegalovirus-associated. Presence/absence analyses treated sequencing depth as roughly uniform across donors.

J lost 3 bases, V lost 0 bases, and 1 base had no gene match. Germline CDR1 is SGHRS and CDR2 is YFSETQ. The CDR3 is made up of 14 amino acids. On this clone: The antigen is undetermined.

Vbeta (60) and Jbeta (13) primers were used in the PCR. Generated by immunoSEQ multiplex PCR, the TCRdb table keeps only in-frame clones and is missing some. The sample has roughly 180,000 clones; about three quarters are singletons. Regarding donors, all were healthy bone marrow donors. The sequenced material came from PBMCs. The chain links TRBV5-1 to TRBJ1-2, with 8 bases matching TRBD1. The clonotype originates from a female donor in good health and CMV-seronegative. The CDR3 loop is CASSLVQGDYGYTF. The CDR3 nucleotides read TGCGCCAGCAGCTTGGTACAGGGGGACTATGGCTACACCTTC. The whole variable domain, remainder taken from reference TRBV5-1 and TRBJ1-2, is KAGVTQTPRYLIKTRGQQVTLSCSPISGHRSVSWYQQTPGQGLQFLFEYFSETQRNKGNFPGRFSGRQFSNSRSEMNVSTLELGDSALYLCASSLVQGDYGYTFGSGTRLTVV.